One and the same sample provided the 7 T cell receptor beta chains below, sequenced in a study of blood T cells in healthy people across ages. With a J-beta primer mix and a sample-barcoded 5' primer, a second PCR ran roughly 6 to 11 cycles. TCRdb processed the 5' RACE reads anew with MiXCR; each CDR3 protein has one entry. The sample contains roughly 1.7 million distinct CDR3 sequences, roughly 32% of which appear only once. Material: blood. These receptors came from a woman aged 30 to 39 in good health.

Of note for this clonotype: With a far larger clone one base away, a read error is the likely cause. The chain employs TRBV6-2 or TRBV6-3 and TRBJ2-7; no clear D. CDR1 and CDR2 from the germline V gene are MNHEY and SVGEGT. This CDR3 contains 13 residues. With 1 base removed from V and 0 bases from J, the gap between germline ends came to 4 bases. Here the CDR3 reads CASSYWSSYEQYF. CDR3 bases: TGTGCCAGCAGTTACTGGAGCTCCTACGAGCAGTACTTC.

This clonotype came up a few times. This chain links TRBV20-1 with TRBJ2-7, with TRBD1 matching 7 bases. The germline gives CDR1 DFQATT, CDR2 SNEGSKA (reference sequence). This CDR3 comprises 13 residues. DNA for the CDR3: TGCAGCGGGACAGATGAAATATCCTACGAGCAGTACTTC. This translates into CSGTDEISYEQYF.

Concerning this clonotype itself: A much larger clone sits a single nucleotide away, making a read error possible. This chain joins TRBV12-3 or TRBV12-4 and TRBJ2-5, with D unresolved. CDR3 length equals 15 residues. The CDR3 spells CASGLEQRYQETQYF. The DNA of the CDR3 is TGTGCCAGCGGTTTAGAACAGCGCTACCAAGAGACCCAGTACTTC.

This clonotype showed up just a few times. V usage is TRBV27 and J usage is TRBJ1-2; D gene unclear. The CDR3 covers 11 residues. The germline gives CDR1 MNHEY, CDR2 SMNVEV (reference sequence). V lost 5 bases, J lost 8 bases, and 9 bases lay in between. The CDR3 DNA reads as TGTGCCAGCAGTGGATTCGGGGGCTACACCTTC. Residues: CASSGFGGYTF.

The chain is built from TRBV29-1 and TRBJ1-2; a possible D gene is TRBD1 (6 bases). There are 11 residues in the CDR3. Germline assignment: CDR1 SQVTM and CDR2 ANQGSEA. Deletions cut 3 bases from V and 8 bases from J, with 10 bases between. The CDR3 reads CSVDSRGGYTF. In DNA form, the CDR3 reads TGCAGCGTTGATTCCAGGGGAGGCTACACCTTC. Together with reference TRBV29-1 and TRBJ1-2, the CDR3 gives the full variable domain: SAVISQKPSRDICQRGTSLTIQCQVDSQVTMMFWYRQQPGQSLTLIATANQGSEATYESGFVIDKFPISRPNLTFSTLTVSNMSPEDSSIYLCSVDSRGGYTFGSGTRLTVV.

This clonotype was detected many times. This chain connects TRBV10-3 to TRBJ2-3, with D perhaps matching TRBD2 (5 bases). The CDR3 totals 12 residues. Trimming removed 2 bases at V and 6 bases at J, with 6 bases between. CDR1 and CDR2 (germline): ENHRY, SYGVKD. The CDR3 sequence is CAISEREDTQYF. CDR3 DNA sequence: TGTGCCATCAGTGAGAGGGAGGATACGCAGTATTTT.

This clonotype was observed a single time. The junction does not match germline at one end; this may be a read error. The chain joins TRBV15 to TRBJ2-3, with TRBD2 matching over 10 bases. The CDR3 is 16 amino acids. Germline CDR1 and CDR2: LNHNV and YYDKDF (reference sequence). The CDR3 nucleotides are TGCGCCACCAGCAGAGGGGAGCGGGGGGGTACAGATACGCAGTATTTT. The encoded protein is CATSRGERGGTDTQYF.